Listed below are T cell receptor beta chains from one sample, sequenced in a study of shared clonotypes between healthy human individuals. TCRdb keeps only in-frame clones here, not all; method: immunoSEQ multiplex PCR. The table records more than 2 million clones, 85% to 95% of them present only once. Sequenced material: naive CD4+ T cells sorted from blood. Receptor source: a man between 18 and 29 years old in good health. CDR3s include the opening cysteine and the closing phenylalanine or tryptophan. The listing skips clone size in some rows; elsewhere it reads once, few, many or a size class.

v_call: TRBV18; clone_size: once; cdr3_aa: CASSSRDRGYEQYF
v_call: TRBV7-2; clone_size: -; cdr3_aa: CASSSLGRPYEQYF
v_call: TRBV5-1; clone_size: -; cdr3_aa: CASSIGHRSTDTQYF
v_call: TRBV6-6; clone_size: -; cdr3_aa: CASREGFFTEAFF
v_call: TRBV29-1; clone_size: -; cdr3_aa: CSVEVAGANSNQPQHF
v_call: TRBV7-9; clone_size: -; cdr3_aa: CASSPNRGPRELDTQYF
v_call: TRBV5-1; clone_size: -; cdr3_aa: CASSFDPRTAGGYTF
v_call: TRBV15; clone_size: -; cdr3_aa: CATSRDGRGAYNEQFF
v_call: TRBV10-3; clone_size: -; cdr3_aa: CAISDFGGQETQYF
v_call: TRBV6-1; clone_size: -; cdr3_aa: CASSQGLGVMQPQHF
v_call: TRBV5-1; clone_size: -; cdr3_aa: CASSLVLVGETQYF
v_call: TRBV9; clone_size: -; cdr3_aa: CASSVVAGGPQYF
v_call: TRBV9; clone_size: few; cdr3_aa: CASSVGSSGNTIYF
v_call: TRBV7-8; clone_size: -; cdr3_aa: CASSLGQGAKADEQYF
v_call: TRBV28; clone_size: -; cdr3_aa: CASSLNRDRGLFQPQHF
v_call: TRBV6-5; clone_size: -; cdr3_aa: CASSPSGRASEQFF
v_call: TRBV28; clone_size: -; cdr3_aa: CAIGRTNEKLFF
v_call: TRBV11-2; clone_size: -; cdr3_aa: CASSLVGGAEAFF
v_call: TRBV5-1; clone_size: -; cdr3_aa: CASSLNPPENTEAFF
v_call: TRBV10-2; clone_size: -; cdr3_aa: CASRPGTEQETQYF